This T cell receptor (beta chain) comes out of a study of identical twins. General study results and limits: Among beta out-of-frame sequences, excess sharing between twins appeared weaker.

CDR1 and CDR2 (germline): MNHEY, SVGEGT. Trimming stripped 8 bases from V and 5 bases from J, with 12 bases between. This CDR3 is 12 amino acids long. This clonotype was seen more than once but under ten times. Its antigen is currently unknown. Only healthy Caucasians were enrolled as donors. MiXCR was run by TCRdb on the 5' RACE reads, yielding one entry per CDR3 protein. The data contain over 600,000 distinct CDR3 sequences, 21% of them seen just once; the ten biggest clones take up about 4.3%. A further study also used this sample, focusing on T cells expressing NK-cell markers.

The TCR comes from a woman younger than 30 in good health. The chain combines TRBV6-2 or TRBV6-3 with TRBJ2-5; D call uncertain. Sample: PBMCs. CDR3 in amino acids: CASSTASETQYF. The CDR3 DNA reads TGTGCCAGCTCTACTGCTTCGGAGACCCAGTACTTC.